The following is a TCR beta chain sequence with its context. No antigen is known for it. The CDR3 runs to 15 residues. The V and J ends lost 1 base and 6 bases, in that order; junction bases with no gene match: 5. Germline V gene lookup returns CDR1 SGHTA and CDR2 FQGTGA. This sample stems from a study of shared clonotypes between healthy human individuals. Unsorted PBMC DNA went through sequencing on ten immunoSEQ deep assay plates. As handled by the study authors: Filtering differed since immunoSEQ provided only junctions, with no quality scores. The assay was immunoSEQ multiplex PCR, and TCRdb's table has in-frame clones only and misses some. The D gene and trimming were derived from the DNA, and the V and J assignments and clone size from that table. Seen here are about 510,000 clones, about four fifths observed once, and the top ten hold around 13%. Whole-study findings and limits: Sequencing depth was predicted to influence how clonotypes are shared among donors.

This receptor was obtained from a woman aged 40 to 50 in good health. Some clones in this sample may be carry-over from other donors' samples. The sequencing sample was made of PBMCs. The chain employs TRBV7-3 and TRBJ2-3; 9 bases align to TRBD2. CDR3 protein: CASSLISSGTDTQYF. In nucleotides, the CDR3 is TGTGCCAGCAGCTTAATTTCTAGCGGGACCGATACGCAGTATTTT.